This T cell receptor (beta chain) was sequenced in a study of shared clonotypes between healthy human individuals. Study observations and caveats: Owing to a small donor count, the genetic and exposure-history diversity represented was limited. The study found lower generation probabilities in non-shared clonotypes than in those shared by all four donors.

Positive CCR7 selection of CD45RO-negative cells yielded the naive CD8 cells, and terminally differentiated effector memory CD45RA+ cells were excluded. The length of the CDR3 is 17 residues. TCRdb keeps only in-frame clones here, not all; method: immunoSEQ multiplex PCR. The table has about 2.1 million clones, over 85% seen once. Note on this clone: Antigen unknown.

The chain carries TRBV21-1 and TRBJ1-5; the tabulated D call, TRBD1, remains unverified against the DNA. TRBV21-1 is flagged as a pseudogene. The specimen was naive CD8+ T cells from PBMCs. The sequence came from a young man in good health. Some clones in this sample may be carry-over from other donors' samples. CDR3 amino acids: CASSKGGTVRRNQPQHF. The CDR3 DNA sequence: TGTGCCAGCAGCAAAGGCGGGACAGTACGCAGAAATCAGCCCCAGCATTTT.